The rows below give T cell receptor beta chains drawn from one sample of a study of identical twins. TCRdb ran MiXCR on the 5' RACE reads and lists one entry per CDR3 protein. The sample has approximately 700,000 distinct CDR3 sequences; roughly 18% are singletons. In addition, the sample was reused for a study of T cells expressing NK-cell markers.

The specimen sequenced was PBMCs. The receptors stem from a woman aged 18-30 years in good health. The CDR3 runs from the conserved cysteine through the conserved F or W. A D gene is named only where the DNA matches it firmly. Clone size, where shown, is once, few, many, or a class for clones that have expanded.

clone size | J gene | V gene | CDR3 length | D gene | CDR3 DNA | CDR3 protein
NA | TRBJ2-5 | TRBV7-9 | 17 | NA | TGTGCCAGCAGCTTCACCTCGATTACCGGGACAAGAGAGACCCAGTACTTC | CASSFTSITGTRETQYF
NA | TRBJ1-1 | TRBV18 | 13 | TRBD1 | TGTGCCAGCTCAAAGACAGGGACCCCTGAAGCTTTCTTT | CASSKTGTPEAFF
many | TRBJ1-1 | TRBV29-1 | 15 | NA | TGCAGCGTTGGGTCGGGGTGGGGTATGAACACTGAAGCTTTCTTT | CSVGSGWGMNTEAFF
NA | TRBJ2-7 | TRBV29-1 | 17 | TRBD1 | TGCAGCGGCCTCGGGACAGGGTCGCCGGTCTCTACCTACGAGCAGTACTTC | CSGLGTGSPVSTYEQYF
NA | TRBJ2-1 | TRBV29-1 | 14 | NA | TGCAGCGTTGAAGGACTAGAATCGCTCAATGAGCAGTTCTTC | CSVEGLESLNEQFF
few | TRBJ2-3 | TRBV9 | 15 | NA | TGTGCCAGCAGCATCTGGGACACCGCGGGGGATACGCAGTATTTT | CASSIWDTAGDTQYF
NA | TRBJ1-5 | TRBV24-1 | 16 | TRBD1 | TGTGCCACCAGTGATTTGCAGGGGGCCAGCGGGCAGCCCCAGCATTTT | CATSDLQGASGQPQHF
few | TRBJ2-1 | TRBV12-3/TRBV12-4 | 15 | NA | TGTGCCAGCAGACCCCCGGCGTCCTACTCGGGCGAGCAGTTCTTC | CASRPPASYSGEQFF
NA | TRBJ2-4 | TRBV20-1 | 16 | NA | TGCAGTGCTAGAGATTTAGGATCGACAGCCAAAAACATTCAGTACTTC | CSARDLGSTAKNIQYF
few | TRBJ1-6 | TRBV4-3 | 15 | NA | TGCGCCAGCAGCCAAGAGGGGACATTGGTTTCACCCCTCCACTTT | CASSQEGTLVSPLHF
few | TRBJ2-7 | TRBV5-4 | 14 | TRBD2 | TGTGCCAGCAGGACTAGCGGGACCTCCTACGAGCAGTACTTC | CASRTSGTSYEQYF
NA | TRBJ1-2 | TRBV12-5 | 13 | TRBD1 | TGTGCTAGTGGTTCGATGACAGGGGTTGGCTACACCTTC | CASGSMTGVGYTF
NA | TRBJ1-2 | TRBV12-3/TRBV12-4 | 16 | NA | TGTGCCAGCAGTTTAGGGATGGGAGCTGATGGGTATGGCTACACCTTC | CASSLGMGADGYGYTF
few | TRBJ1-3 | TRBV18 | 16 | NA | TGTGCCAGCTCACTAAGCAGGGGCTCGGCTGGAAACACCATATATTTT | CASSLSRGSAGNTIYF
few | TRBJ2-7 | TRBV9 | 15 | NA | TGTGCCAGCAGCGTAGTCCCTGGGGGCAACTACGAGCAGTACTTC | CASSVVPGGNYEQYF
NA | TRBJ1-2 | TRBV20-1 | 12 | NA | TGCAGTGCTAGAGTGGGGGAGGGGAGCTACACCTTC | CSARVGEGSYTF
NA | TRBJ2-2 | TRBV27 | 18 | TRBD1 | TGTGCCAGCAGTCAAAGCACTGCCGGGACAGTGAACACCGGGGAGCTGTTTTTT | CASSQSTAGTVNTGELFF
few | TRBJ2-7 | TRBV11-1 | 14 | NA | TGTGCCAGCAGCTTAATGGTGGGAGCCTACGAGCAGTACTTC | CASSLMVGAYEQYF
NA | TRBJ1-1 | TRBV3-1 | 14 | NA | TGTGCCAGCAGCCAACGAGGGGGGAGAACTGAAGCTTTCTTT | CASSQRGGRTEAFF
few | TRBJ2-1 | TRBV25-1 | 12 | TRBD2 | TGTGCCAGCAGTGGACTAGCGGATGAGCAGTTCTTC | CASSGLADEQFF
many | TRBJ2-3 | TRBV7-9 | 14 | TRBD2 | TGTGCCAGCAGATCTAGCGGGGTGTATGATACGCAGTATTTT | CASRSSGVYDTQYF
NA | TRBJ2-7 | TRBV29-1 | 11 | NA | TGCAGCGCCTCTAAGACCTACGAGCAGTACTTC | CSASKTYEQYF
NA | TRBJ2-1 | TRBV12-3/TRBV12-4 | 11 | TRBD2 | TGTGCCAGCAGCCCTGCAGCGGGGAAGTTCTTC | CASSPAAGKFF
many | TRBJ2-7 | TRBV20-1 | 14 | TRBD2 | TGCAGTGCGCAGACTAGCGGGAGGCCCTACGAGCAGTACTTC | CSAQTSGRPYEQYF
few | TRBJ1-6 | TRBV6-1 | 13 | NA | TGTGCCACCCACAGGGACTATAATTCACCCCTCCACTTT | CATHRDYNSPLHF
NA | TRBJ2-5 | TRBV7-7 | 13 | NA | TGTGCTAGCAGCCTAGATGCTGTGGAGACCCAGTACTTC | CASSLDAVETQYF
NA | TRBJ2-3 | TRBV4-2 | 15 | NA | TGTGCCAGCAGCCAAGGCGGGGATCGCACAGATACGCAGTATTTT | CASSQGGDRTDTQYF
few | TRBJ1-6 | TRBV7-2 | 16 | NA | TGTGCCAGCAGCTTAGTAGAGGGCTCCTATAATTCACCCCTCCACTTT | CASSLVEGSYNSPLHF
NA | TRBJ1-2 | TRBV18 | 13 | NA | TGTGCCAGCTCACCACCCAGTTTTTATGGCTACACCTTC | CASSPPSFYGYTF
few | TRBJ2-1 | TRBV7-6 | 18 | NA | TGTGCCAGCAGCTTAGAATCGTTTTTGGCGTTTTCAGGCAATGAGCAGTTCTTC | CASSLESFLAFSGNEQFF
few | TRBJ2-5 | TRBV20-1 | 12 | NA | TGCAGTGCTGTAGCGGCCCAAGAGACCCAGTACTTC | CSAVAAQETQYF
few | TRBJ2-3 | TRBV7-9 | 15 | NA | TGTGCCAGCAGCCCCCCGGGCAGTGGCACAGATACGCAGTATTTT | CASSPPGSGTDTQYF
NA | TRBJ2-7 | TRBV6-5 | 15 | NA | TGTGCCAGCAGTTACGCACAGAAAGGTGCATACGAGCAGTACTTC | CASSYAQKGAYEQYF
NA | TRBJ2-7 | TRBV6-2/TRBV6-3 | 11 | NA | TGTGCCAGCAGTTGGACTACTTATCAGTACTTC | CASSWTTYQYF
few | TRBJ2-3 | TRBV5-1 | 15 | NA | TGCGCCAGCAGCTTGGCGGGGTACAGGGAGGATACGCAGTATTTT | CASSLAGYREDTQYF
few | TRBJ2-1 | TRBV29-1 | 11 | NA | TGCAGCGTGGTGCCGAGGAATGAGCAGTTCTTC | CSVVPRNEQFF
few | TRBJ2-1 | TRBV10-3 | 16 | NA | TGTGCCATCAGTGCTGACCTAGCCATCTCCTACAATGAGCAGTTCTTC | CAISADLAISYNEQFF
few | TRBJ2-7 | TRBV12-3/TRBV12-4 | 11 | NA | TGTGCCAGCAGTACCCCGACTGAGCAGTACTTC | CASSTPTEQYF
NA | TRBJ2-3 | TRBV9 | 17 | NA | TGTGCCAGCAGCCCGCCTGCCGGGGCGGGGTGGGCAGATACGCAGTATTTT | CASSPPAGAGWADTQYF
NA | TRBJ2-7 | TRBV5-1 | 9 | NA | TGCGCCGCGAGGGGAGAGCAGTACTTC | CAARGEQYF
NA | TRBJ2-7 | TRBV20-1 | 12 | TRBD2 | TGCAGTGCTCGGGGGGGGCCCCACGAGCAGTACTTC | CSARGGPHEQYF
few | TRBJ1-3 | TRBV5-1 | 13 | NA | TGCGCCAGCAGAGGACAGAATGGAAACACCATATATTTT | CASRGQNGNTIYF
many | TRBJ2-1 | TRBV12-3/TRBV12-4 | 15 | NA | TGTGCCAGCAGTTTAAAGGGGGGGAAAGACAATGAGCAGTTCTTC | CASSLKGGKDNEQFF
NA | TRBJ2-1 | TRBV9 | 15 | TRBD2 | TGTGCCAGCAGCGTTTCTAGCGGGCCCTACAATGAGCAGTTCTTC | CASSVSSGPYNEQFF
few | TRBJ1-6 | TRBV6-1 | 15 | NA | TGTGCCAGCAGTGAAGGGGTAACCTATAATTCACCCCTCCACTTT | CASSEGVTYNSPLHF
NA | TRBJ1-1 | TRBV30 | 14 | NA | TGTGCCTGGAGTGTTTTGGGTGGGTACACTGAAGCTTTCTTT | CAWSVLGGYTEAFF
few | TRBJ2-5 | TRBV7-8 | 14 | NA | TGTGCCAGCAGCGCTACCTGGGGTGAAGAGACCCAGTACTTC | CASSATWGEETQYF
few | TRBJ2-1 | TRBV29-1 | 13 | NA | TGCAGCGTTGTAGGGGACCTCTACAATGAGCAGTTCTTC | CSVVGDLYNEQFF
NA | TRBJ2-5 | TRBV6-2/TRBV6-3 | 14 | NA | TGTGCCAGCAGCCCCCGGGGGGCCCAAGAGACCCAGTACTTC | CASSPRGAQETQYF
few | TRBJ2-3 | TRBV12-3/TRBV12-4 | 12 | TRBD1 | TGTGCCAGCAGTCAGGGGGTGAATACGCAGTATTTT | CASSQGVNTQYF
NA | TRBJ2-3 | TRBV12-3/TRBV12-4 | 15 | TRBD2 | TGTGCCACTGGGCTTGGCGGGGGAAGCACAGATACGCAGTATTTT | CATGLGGGSTDTQYF
NA | TRBJ2-4 | TRBV20-1 | 15 | NA | TGCAGTGCTAGGGGGACCGGAGGAGCCAAAAACATTCAGTACTTC | CSARGTGGAKNIQYF
few | TRBJ2-3 | TRBV20-1 | 16 | NA | TGCAGTGCAAACGAACAGGGTTCTAGCAGCACAGATACGCAGTATTTT | CSANEQGSSSTDTQYF
NA | TRBJ2-7 | TRBV20-1 | 13 | NA | TGCAGTGTCCTGGTGGTCCCTACCTACGAGCAGTACTTC | CSVLVVPTYEQYF
NA | TRBJ1-2 | TRBV7-8 | 14 | TRBD1 | TGTGCCAGCGACCCGGGACAGGGAGGCTATGGCTACACCTTC | CASDPGQGGYGYTF
NA | TRBJ1-5 | TRBV11-2 | 13 | NA | TGTGCCAGCAGTAAGGATAGCAATCAGCCCCAGCATTTT | CASSKDSNQPQHF